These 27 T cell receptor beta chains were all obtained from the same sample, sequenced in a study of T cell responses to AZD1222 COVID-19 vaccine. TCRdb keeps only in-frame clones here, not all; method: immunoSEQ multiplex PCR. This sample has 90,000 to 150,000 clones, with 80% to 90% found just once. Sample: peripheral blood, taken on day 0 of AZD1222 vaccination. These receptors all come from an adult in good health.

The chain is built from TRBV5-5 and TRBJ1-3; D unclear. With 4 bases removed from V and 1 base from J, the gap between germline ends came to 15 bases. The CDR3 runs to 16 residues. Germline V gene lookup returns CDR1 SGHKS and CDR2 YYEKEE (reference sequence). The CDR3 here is CASSLQSLGSGNTIYF. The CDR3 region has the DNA TGTGCCAGCAGCCTCCAGTCCTTAGGGTCTGGAAACACCATATATTTT.

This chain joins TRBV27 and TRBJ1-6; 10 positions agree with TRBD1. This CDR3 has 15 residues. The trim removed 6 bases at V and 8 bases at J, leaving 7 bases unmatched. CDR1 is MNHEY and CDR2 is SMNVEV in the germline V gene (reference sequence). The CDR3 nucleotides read TGTGCCAGCAGACCCACCGGGACAGGGGATTCACCCCTCCACTTT. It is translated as CASRPTGTGDSPLHF.

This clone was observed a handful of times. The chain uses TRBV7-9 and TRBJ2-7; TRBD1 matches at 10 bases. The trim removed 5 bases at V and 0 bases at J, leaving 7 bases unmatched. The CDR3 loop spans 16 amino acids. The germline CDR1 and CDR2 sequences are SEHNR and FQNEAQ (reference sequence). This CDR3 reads CASSTRTGGPSYEQYF. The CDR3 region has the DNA TGTGCCAGCAGCACCCGGACAGGGGGTCCCTCCTACGAGCAGTACTTC.

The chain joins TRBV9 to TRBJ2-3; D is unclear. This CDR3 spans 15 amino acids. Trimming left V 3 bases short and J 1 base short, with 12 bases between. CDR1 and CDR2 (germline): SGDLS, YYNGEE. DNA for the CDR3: TGTGCCAGCAGCGATCCGCCCAGCGGCACAGATACGCAGTATTTT. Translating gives CASSDPPSGTDTQYF.

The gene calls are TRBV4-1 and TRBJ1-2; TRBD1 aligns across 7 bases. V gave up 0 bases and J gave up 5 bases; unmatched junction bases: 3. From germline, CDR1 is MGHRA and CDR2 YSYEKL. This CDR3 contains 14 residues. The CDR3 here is CASSQEEGQYGYTF. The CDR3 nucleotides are TGCGCCAGCAGCCAAGAGGAGGGACAGTATGGCTACACCTTC.

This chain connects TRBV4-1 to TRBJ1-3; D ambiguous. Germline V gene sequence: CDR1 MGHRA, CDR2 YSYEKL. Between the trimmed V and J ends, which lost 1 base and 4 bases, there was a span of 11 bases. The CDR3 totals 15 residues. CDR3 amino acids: CASSQVTMEGNTIYF. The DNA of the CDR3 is TGCGCCAGCAGCCAAGTAACTATGGAGGGAAACACCATATATTTT.

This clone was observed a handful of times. The CDR3 nucleotides read TGTGCCAGCAGTGAGAGAGAGAACACTGAAGCTTTCTTT. This gives the protein CASSERENTEAFF. V gene TRBV6-1 combines with J gene TRBJ1-1; D is unclear. V dropped 3 bases and J dropped 1 base, with 6 bases sitting between them. CDR3 length: 13 amino acids. Germline CDR1 reads MNHNS; CDR2 reads SASEGT.

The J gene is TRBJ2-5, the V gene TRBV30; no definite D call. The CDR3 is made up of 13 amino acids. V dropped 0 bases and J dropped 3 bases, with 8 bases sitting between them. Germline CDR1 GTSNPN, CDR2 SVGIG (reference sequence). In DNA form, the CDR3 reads TGTGCCTGGAGTGTACCCTTAAAAGAGACCCAGTACTTC. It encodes CAWSVPLKETQYF.

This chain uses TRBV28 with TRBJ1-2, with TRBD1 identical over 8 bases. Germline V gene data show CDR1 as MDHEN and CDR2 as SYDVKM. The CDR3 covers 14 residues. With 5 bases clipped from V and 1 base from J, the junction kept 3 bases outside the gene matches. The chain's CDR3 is CASSRGTGNYGYTF. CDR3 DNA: TGTGCCAGCAGTCGTGGGACAGGTAACTATGGCTACACCTTC.

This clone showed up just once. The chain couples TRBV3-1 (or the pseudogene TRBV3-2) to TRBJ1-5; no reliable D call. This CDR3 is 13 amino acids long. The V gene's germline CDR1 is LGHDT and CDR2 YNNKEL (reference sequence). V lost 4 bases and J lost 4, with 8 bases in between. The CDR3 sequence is CASSRIGNQPQHF. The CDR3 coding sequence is TGTGCCAGCAGCCGTATTGGTAATCAGCCCCAGCATTTT.

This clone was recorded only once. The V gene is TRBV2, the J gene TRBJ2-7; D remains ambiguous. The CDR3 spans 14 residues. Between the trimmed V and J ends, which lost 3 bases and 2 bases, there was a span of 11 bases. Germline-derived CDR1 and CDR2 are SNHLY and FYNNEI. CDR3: CASSESRQTYEQYF. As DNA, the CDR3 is TGTGCCAGCAGTGAGAGTAGACAAACCTACGAGCAGTACTTC. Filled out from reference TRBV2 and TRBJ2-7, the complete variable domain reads EPEVTQTPSHQVTQMGQEVILRCVPISNHLYFYWYRQILGQKVEFLVSFYNNEISEKSEIFDDQFSVERPDGSNFTLKIRSTKLEDSAMYFCASSESRQTYEQYFGPGTRLTVT.

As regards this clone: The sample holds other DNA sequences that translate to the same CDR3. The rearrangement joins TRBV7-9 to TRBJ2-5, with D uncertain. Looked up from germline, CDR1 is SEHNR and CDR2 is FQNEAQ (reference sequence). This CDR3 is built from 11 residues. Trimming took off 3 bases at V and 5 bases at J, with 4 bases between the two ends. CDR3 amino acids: CASSFGETQYF. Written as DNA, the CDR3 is TGTGCCAGCAGCTTCGGTGAGACCCAGTACTTC. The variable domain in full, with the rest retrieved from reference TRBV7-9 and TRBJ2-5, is DTGVSQNPRHKITKRGQNVTFRCDPISEHNRLYWYRQTLGQGPEFLTYFQNEAQLEKSRLLSDRFSAERPKGSFSTLEIQRTEQGDSAMYLCASSFGETQYFGPGTRLLVL.

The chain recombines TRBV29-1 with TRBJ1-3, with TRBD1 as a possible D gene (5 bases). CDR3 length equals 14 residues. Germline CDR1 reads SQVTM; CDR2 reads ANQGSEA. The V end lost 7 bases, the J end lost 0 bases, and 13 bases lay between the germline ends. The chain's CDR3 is CSARAPNSGNTIYF. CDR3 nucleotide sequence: TGCAGCGCCAGGGCACCAAACTCTGGAAACACCATATATTTT.

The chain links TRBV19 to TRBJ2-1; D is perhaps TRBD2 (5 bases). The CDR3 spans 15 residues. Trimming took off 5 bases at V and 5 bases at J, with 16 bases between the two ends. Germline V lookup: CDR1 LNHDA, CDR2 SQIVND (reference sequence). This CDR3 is CASSFERSGNNEQFF. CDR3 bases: TGTGCCAGTAGTTTCGAACGGAGCGGAAACAATGAGCAGTTCTTC.

CDR3 DNA: TGTGCCTGGAGCCTTAGCGAAGAGACCCAGTACTTC. It encodes CAWSLSEETQYF. The rearrangement joins TRBV30 to TRBJ2-5, with D possibly matching TRBD2 (5 bases). V dropped 3 bases and J dropped 3 bases, with 8 bases sitting between them. The V gene's germline CDR1 is GTSNPN and CDR2 SVGIG (reference sequence). CDR3 length equals 12 residues.

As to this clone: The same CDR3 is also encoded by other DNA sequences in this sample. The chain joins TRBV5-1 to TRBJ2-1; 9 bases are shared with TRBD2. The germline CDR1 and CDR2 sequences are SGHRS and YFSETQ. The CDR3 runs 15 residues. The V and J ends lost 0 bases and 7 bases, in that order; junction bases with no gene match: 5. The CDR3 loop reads CASSLALAGGNEQFF. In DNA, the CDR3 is TGCGCCAGCAGCTTGGCACTAGCGGGCGGGAATGAGCAGTTCTTC.

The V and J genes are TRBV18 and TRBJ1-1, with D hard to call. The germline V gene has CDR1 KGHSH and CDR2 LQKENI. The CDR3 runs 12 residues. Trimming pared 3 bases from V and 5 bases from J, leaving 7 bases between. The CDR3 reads CASSPYGTEAFF. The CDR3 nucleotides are TGTGCCAGCTCACCCTATGGAACTGAAGCTTTCTTT.

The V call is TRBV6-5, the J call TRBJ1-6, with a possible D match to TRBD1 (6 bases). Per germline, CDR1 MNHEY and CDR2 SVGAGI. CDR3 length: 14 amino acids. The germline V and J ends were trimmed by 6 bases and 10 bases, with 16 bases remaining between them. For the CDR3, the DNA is TGTGCCAGCAGCCTGGGGTCGAGGGGGTCACCCCTCCACTTT. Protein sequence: CASSLGSRGSPLHF.

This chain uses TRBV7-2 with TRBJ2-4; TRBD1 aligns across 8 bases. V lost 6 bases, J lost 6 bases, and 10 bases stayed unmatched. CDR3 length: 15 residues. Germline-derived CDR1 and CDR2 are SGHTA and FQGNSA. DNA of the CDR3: TGTGCCAGCAGGAGAGACAGGGGATGGGGAAACATTCAGTACTTC. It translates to CASRRDRGWGNIQYF.

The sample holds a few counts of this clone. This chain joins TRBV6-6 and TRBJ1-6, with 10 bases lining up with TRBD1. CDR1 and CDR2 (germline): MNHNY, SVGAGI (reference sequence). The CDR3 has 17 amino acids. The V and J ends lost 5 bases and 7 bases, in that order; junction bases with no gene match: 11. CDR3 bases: TGTGCCAGCAGTCGCACCGGGACAGGGGTCTCCAATTCACCCCTCCACTTT. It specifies CASSRTGTGVSNSPLHF.

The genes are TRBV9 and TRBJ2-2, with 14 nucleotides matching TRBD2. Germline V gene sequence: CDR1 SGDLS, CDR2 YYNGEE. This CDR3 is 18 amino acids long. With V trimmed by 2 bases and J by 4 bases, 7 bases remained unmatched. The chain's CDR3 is CASSVGLAGGGSTGELFF. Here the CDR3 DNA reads TGTGCCAGCAGCGTCGGACTAGCGGGAGGTGGGTCCACCGGGGAGCTGTTTTTT.

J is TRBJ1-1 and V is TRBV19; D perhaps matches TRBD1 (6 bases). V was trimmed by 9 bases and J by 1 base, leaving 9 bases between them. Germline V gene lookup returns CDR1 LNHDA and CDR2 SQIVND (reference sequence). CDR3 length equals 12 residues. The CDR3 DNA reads TGTGCCAGCCGGGACACGAACACTGAAGCTTTCTTT. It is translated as CASRDTNTEAFF.

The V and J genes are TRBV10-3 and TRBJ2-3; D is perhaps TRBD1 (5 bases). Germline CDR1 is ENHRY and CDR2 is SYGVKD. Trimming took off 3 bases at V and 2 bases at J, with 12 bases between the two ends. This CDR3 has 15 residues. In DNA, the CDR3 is TGTGCCATCAGTGATTCCAGGGTATCCACAGATACGCAGTATTTT. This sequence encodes CAISDSRVSTDTQYF.

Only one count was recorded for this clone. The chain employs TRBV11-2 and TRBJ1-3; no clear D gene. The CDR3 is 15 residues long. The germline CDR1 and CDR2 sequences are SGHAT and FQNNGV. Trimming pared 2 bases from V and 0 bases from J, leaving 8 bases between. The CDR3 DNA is TGTGCCAGCAGCTTACAAGTCAACTCTGGAAACACCATATATTTT. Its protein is CASSLQVNSGNTIYF.

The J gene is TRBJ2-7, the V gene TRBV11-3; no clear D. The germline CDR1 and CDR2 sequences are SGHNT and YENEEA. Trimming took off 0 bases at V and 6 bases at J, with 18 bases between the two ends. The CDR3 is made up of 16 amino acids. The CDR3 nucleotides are TGTGCCAGCAGCTTAGATAGTGGGCAGACACCGGGCGAGCAGTACTTC. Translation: CASSLDSGQTPGEQYF.

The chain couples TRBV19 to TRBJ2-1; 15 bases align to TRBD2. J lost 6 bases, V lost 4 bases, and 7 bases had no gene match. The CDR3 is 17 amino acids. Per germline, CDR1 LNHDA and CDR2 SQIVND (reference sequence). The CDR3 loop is CASSTRTSGRALNEQFF. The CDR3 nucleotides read TGTGCCAGTAGTACTCGGACTAGCGGGAGGGCCCTCAATGAGCAGTTCTTC.

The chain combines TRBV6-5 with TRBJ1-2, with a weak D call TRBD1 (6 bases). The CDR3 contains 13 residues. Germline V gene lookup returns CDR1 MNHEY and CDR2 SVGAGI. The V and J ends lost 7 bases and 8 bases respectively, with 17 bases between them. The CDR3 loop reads CASTEMGAGGYTF. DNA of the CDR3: TGTGCCAGCACCGAGATGGGGGCAGGGGGCTACACCTTC.